A single sample gave rise to the 32 T cell receptor beta chains below, sequenced in a study of vaccination effects on CD4 cells after COVID-19. Method: immunoSEQ multiplex PCR; TCRdb's copy keeps in-frame clones and lacks some. The table lists under 60,000 clones, more than 75% of them singletons. For these TCRs, the target antigens are not known. Peptide-pool stimulation followed by sequencing identified expanded antigen-specific CD4+ clonotypes in the ViraFEST assay. An approximately 10-day culture period preceded the isolation of CD4+ T cells. This individual contracted SARS-CoV-2 between March and December 2020, as verified by PCR. Material: CD4+ T cells from PBMCs cultured with HIV peptides, obtained before COVID-19 vaccination. Subset of the sample: HIV-1 Nef peptide pool negative control/reference culture. These receptors were collected from a human donor who had a prior SARS-CoV-2 infection.

The V gene is TRBV6-5, the J gene TRBJ2-7; D uncertain. The CDR3 covers 10 residues. Looked up from germline, CDR1 is MNHEY and CDR2 is SVGAGI. The germline V and J ends were trimmed by 8 bases and 3 bases, with 5 bases remaining between them. This CDR3 reads CASSLYEQYF. The DNA for the CDR3 is TGTGCCAGCTCACTCTACGAGCAGTACTTC.

In its sample, this clone was seen a few times. The V gene is TRBV20-1, the J gene TRBJ1-1; a weak D match, TRBD1 (6 bases). Germline V gene data show CDR1 as DFQATT and CDR2 as SNEGSKA (reference sequence). V was trimmed by 3 bases and J by 4 bases, leaving 21 bases between them. The length of the CDR3 is 16 residues. The CDR3 sequence: CSASGGWAGSGTEAFF. The CDR3 DNA reads TGCAGTGCTAGTGGGGGCTGGGCGGGGTCTGGCACTGAAGCTTTCTTT.

The genes are TRBV5-1 and TRBJ1-1; 11 nucleotides align to TRBD1. This CDR3 has 17 amino acids. CDR1 is SGHRS, CDR2 YFSETQ, per germline. Trimming took 1 base from V and 3 from J; bases not matched to a gene: 8. This chain's CDR3 is CASSLRGQGVLDTEAFF. In DNA, the CDR3 is TGCGCCAGCAGCTTGAGGGGACAGGGGGTGTTGGACACTGAAGCTTTCTTT.

This rearrangement joins TRBV10-3 to TRBJ2-5; 7 bases match TRBD2. Germline trimming cut 10 bases from V and 2 bases from J; bases unmatched to any gene: 19. CDR1 ENHRY and CDR2 SYGVKD come from the germline V gene. This CDR3 has 17 amino acids. DNA of the CDR3: TGTGCCAGCCCAGGCAGAGGCGGGGGAGAAAAACAAGAGACCCAGTACTTC. Translating gives CASPGRGGGEKQETQYF.

Comment on this clone: The same CDR3 can be traced to other DNA sequences in this sample. The chain couples TRBV5-1 to TRBJ2-3, with D unresolved. Looked up from germline, CDR1 is SGHRS and CDR2 is YFSETQ. The CDR3 sequence is 13 residues long. Trimming pared 0 bases from V and 3 bases from J, leaving 5 bases between. CDR3 residues: CASSLEGTDTQYF. The CDR3, as DNA: TGCGCCAGCAGCTTGGAGGGAACAGATACGCAGTATTTT.

The genes are TRBV18 and TRBJ2-5; the D is unclear. This CDR3 is 13 amino acids long. V gave up 3 bases and J gave up 4 bases, with 9 bases separating them. From germline, CDR1 is KGHSH and CDR2 LQKENI. CDR3 sequence reads: CASSPQSGETQYF. The CDR3 DNA follows: TGTGCCAGCTCACCCCAATCGGGAGAGACCCAGTACTTC.

V gene TRBV7-2 combines with J gene TRBJ1-2, with TRBD1 identical over 7 bases. There are 15 residues in the CDR3. Germline CDR1 is SGHTA and CDR2 is FQGNSA. J was trimmed by 2 bases and V by 4 bases; bases with no gene match: 7. CDR3 loop: CASSSWDRYNYGYTF. The DNA of the CDR3 is TGTGCCAGCAGCTCGTGGGACAGATACAACTATGGCTACACCTTC.

The chain has TRBV3-1 (or the pseudogene TRBV3-2) and TRBJ1-5; a possible D gene is TRBD1 (6 bases). Germline CDR1 reads LGHDT; CDR2 reads YNNKEL (reference sequence). The CDR3 spans 16 residues. V shed 1 base and J shed 0 bases, with 10 bases lying between them. The CDR3 region has the DNA TGTGCCAGCAGCCAAGTTGCAGGGGATAGCAATCAGCCCCAGCATTTT. It specifies CASSQVAGDSNQPQHF.

The V and J genes are TRBV11-2 and TRBJ1-5; 9 bases fit TRBD1. CDR3 length equals 16 residues. V lost 5 bases and J lost 6; bases outside the gene matches: 11. Germline V gene data show CDR1 as SGHAT and CDR2 as FQNNGV. CDR3 amino acids: CASSPGTGTSFQPQHF. The CDR3, as DNA: TGTGCCAGCAGCCCTGGGACAGGGACTTCGTTTCAGCCCCAGCATTTT.

The chain combines TRBV9 with TRBJ2-1; 11 bases map to TRBD2. The CDR3 is made up of 17 amino acids. The junction had 9 bases not matched to a gene; V was cut back by 3 bases and J by 4 bases. CDR1 is SGDLS, CDR2 YYNGEE, per germline. The CDR3 DNA reads TGTGCCAGCAGCGAGGGGACTAGCGGAGCTATTTACAATGAGCAGTTCTTC. It codes for CASSEGTSGAIYNEQFF.

The rearrangement joins TRBV7-6 to TRBJ2-3; maybe TRBD2 (6 bases). Trimming pared 3 bases from V and 0 bases from J, leaving 13 bases between. The germline gives CDR1 SGHVS, CDR2 FNYEAQ. CDR3 size: 16 residues. The CDR3 DNA sequence: TGTGCCAGCAGCTTTCGGGGGTACTCTAGCACAGATACGCAGTATTTT. Protein product: CASSFRGYSSTDTQYF.

CDR3 amino acids: CASRKTSGTVYEQFF. CDR3 nucleotides: TGTGCCAGCAGGAAGACTAGCGGGACGGTCTATGAGCAGTTCTTC. This chain joins TRBV10-3 and TRBJ2-1; 11 bases map to TRBD2. This CDR3 is built from 15 residues. V dropped 10 bases and J dropped 8; count of bases not matched to a gene: 13. Looked up from germline, CDR1 is ENHRY and CDR2 is SYGVKD.

The chain carries TRBV18 and TRBJ2-1, with TRBD2 as a possible D gene (5 bases). This CDR3 contains 13 residues. The V end was cut by 3 bases, the J end by 6 bases, with 9 bases between. Per germline, CDR1 KGHSH and CDR2 LQKENI. The CDR3 bases are TGTGCCAGCTCACCCCGGGCGGGCAATGAGCAGTTCTTC. This gives the protein CASSPRAGNEQFF. Combining the CDR3 with reference TRBV18 and TRBJ2-1 gives the whole variable domain NAGVMQNPRHLVRRRGQEARLRCSPMKGHSHVYWYRQLPEEGLKFMVYLQKENIIDESGMPKERFSAEFPKEGPSILRIQQVVRGDSAAYFCASSPRAGNEQFFGPGTRLTVL.

The chain couples TRBV5-1 to TRBJ1-4; perhaps TRBD1 as D (6 bases). The CDR3 loop spans 17 amino acids. CDR1 is SGHRS, CDR2 YFSETQ, per germline. The V gene lost 0 bases and the J gene lost 0 bases, with 12 bases spanning the gap. In DNA, the CDR3 is TGCGCCAGCAGCTTGGAGGGGGACTCCTCAACTAATGAAAAACTGTTTTTT. Its protein is CASSLEGDSSTNEKLFF.

The chain joins TRBV6-6 to TRBJ2-3, with 7 nucleotides matching TRBD1. V lost 2 bases to trimming and J lost 4 bases; unmatched junction nucleotides: 6. There are 15 residues in the CDR3. CDR1 and CDR2 (germline): MNHNY, SVGAGI (reference sequence). The CDR3 spells CASSYPDRVSDTQYF. CDR3 coding DNA: TGTGCCAGCAGTTACCCTGACAGGGTTTCAGATACGCAGTATTTT.

This sequence joins TRBV29-1 and TRBJ1-3, with D possibly being TRBD1 (5 bases). CDR1 is SQVTM, CDR2 ANQGSEA, per germline. CDR3 length: 16 residues. V lost 7 bases and J 1 base, leaving 20 bases between the germline ends. CDR3 sequence (DNA): TGCAGCGCGATTCGGGGCAGCGTGATGTCTGGAAACACCATATATTTT. Its protein product is CSAIRGSVMSGNTIYF.

This clone was seen a single time. The rearrangement joins TRBV19 to TRBJ2-7, with TRBD2 matching over 8 bases. The J segment lost 4 bases and the V segment lost 5 bases, leaving 7 bases of the junction unmatched. Germline lookup yields CDR1 LNHDA and CDR2 SQIVND (reference sequence). This CDR3 is 14 amino acids long. CDR3 nucleotides: TGTGCCAGTAGTGGGGGACTAGGCCCATACGAGCAGTACTTC. It translates to CASSGGLGPYEQYF.

This clone appeared a single time. This chain links TRBV6-2 or TRBV6-3 with TRBJ2-7; weak D call: TRBD2 (6 bases). Germline V CDR1 and CDR2: MNHEY, SVGEGT. V lost 0 bases, J lost 2 bases, and 20 bases lay in between. There are 18 residues in the CDR3. The CDR3 loop is CASSYSTRRRDATYEQYF. The CDR3 nucleotides read TGTGCCAGCAGTTACTCTACTCGTCGGAGGGACGCTACCTACGAGCAGTACTTC.

This clone was seen a handful of times. The chain employs TRBV5-6 and TRBJ2-2; TRBD1 might be the D (7 bases). The CDR3 extends over 16 amino acids. Between the trimmed V and J ends, which lost 5 bases and 6 bases, there was a span of 20 bases. CDR1 is SGHDT and CDR2 is YYEEEE in the germline V gene. The CDR3 sequence: CASRMAWGRGAGELFF. The CDR3 DNA reads as TGTGCCAGCAGAATGGCGTGGGGCAGGGGGGCCGGGGAGCTGTTTTTT.

The gene calls are TRBV6-5 and TRBJ2-1; TRBD2 matches at 7 bases. Per germline, CDR1 MNHEY and CDR2 SVGAGI. Trimming took 10 bases from V and 1 from J; bases not matched to a gene: 7. This CDR3 has 14 amino acids. The CDR3 spells CATYASGSYNEQFF. For the CDR3, the DNA is TGTGCCACCTATGCTAGCGGATCCTACAATGAGCAGTTCTTC.

The gene calls are TRBV10-3 and TRBJ1-4, with TRBD1 as a possible D gene (5 bases). V lost 3 bases and J lost 7, with 12 bases in between. Germline V gene sequence: CDR1 ENHRY, CDR2 SYGVKD. CDR3 length equals 14 residues. CDR3 region: CAISEAGWSEKLFF. CDR3 in DNA: TGTGCCATCAGTGAAGCAGGGTGGTCTGAAAAACTGTTTTTT.

The chain's CDR3 is CASSLDPSNTEAFF. Written as DNA, the CDR3 is TGTGCCAGCAGCTTAGACCCGTCCAACACTGAAGCTTTCTTT. The chain has TRBV7-2 and TRBJ1-1; D call uncertain. The ends were cut back, 1 base at V and 2 bases at J, with 8 bases in the middle. The CDR3 contains 14 residues. Germline-derived CDR1 and CDR2 are SGHTA and FQGNSA.

V and J are TRBV4-3 and TRBJ2-1; 11 positions match TRBD2. Germline assignment: CDR1 LGHNA and CDR2 YSLEER. The junction had 9 bases not matched to a gene; V was cut back by 3 bases and J by 5 bases. This CDR3 is built from 17 residues. CDR3 amino acids: CASSQAGTSGGNNEQFF. The CDR3 bases are TGCGCCAGCAGCCAGGCCGGGACTAGCGGAGGCAACAATGAGCAGTTCTTC.

The rearrangement uses TRBV13 and TRBJ2-5; D is possibly TRBD1 (6 bases). CDR1 and CDR2 (germline): PRHDT, FYEKMQ (reference sequence). Trimming took 1 base from V and 4 from J, leaving 7 bases between them. CDR3 length: 13 amino acids. The CDR3 protein is CASSLEGGETQYF. Here the CDR3 DNA reads TGTGCCAGCAGCTTAGAAGGGGGAGAGACCCAGTACTTC. Supplemented by reference TRBV13 and TRBJ2-5, the full variable domain reads AAGVIQSPRHLIKEKRETATLKCYPIPRHDTVYWYQQGPGQDPQFLISFYEKMQSDKGSIPDRFSAQQFSDYHSELNMSSLELGDSALYFCASSLEGGETQYFGPGTRLLVL.

DNA of the CDR3: TGCGCCAGCAGCGGGACTAGAGAGACCCAGTACTTC. This gives the protein CASSGTRETQYF. This chain connects TRBV5-1 to TRBJ2-5; 8 bases match TRBD2. The germline V gene has CDR1 SGHRS and CDR2 YFSETQ. This CDR3 has 12 amino acids. V was pared by 4 bases and J by 4 bases, with 0 bases of the junction left unmatched. The full variable domain, its missing parts supplied by reference TRBV5-1 and TRBJ2-5, is KAGVTQTPRYLIKTRGQQVTLSCSPISGHRSVSWYQQTPGQGLQFLFEYFSETQRNKGNFPGRFSGRQFSNSRSEMNVSTLELGDSALYLCASSGTRETQYFGPGTRLLVL.

The V gene is TRBV18, the J gene TRBJ2-7, with D perhaps matching TRBD1 (6 bases). This CDR3 is 17 amino acids long. V shed 2 bases and J shed 2 bases, with 19 bases lying between them. Per the germline V gene, CDR1 is KGHSH and CDR2 is LQKENI. The CDR3 spells CASSPRITGSITYEQYF. The CDR3 bases are TGTGCCAGCTCACCAAGGATAACAGGGAGTATCACCTACGAGCAGTACTTC.

This clone was found a few times. This rearrangement joins TRBV9 to TRBJ2-1, with TRBD1 matching over 11 bases. This CDR3 spans 15 amino acids. Unmatched junction bases numbered 4, after V lost 0 bases and J lost 8 bases. CDR1 and CDR2 (germline): SGDLS, YYNGEE. In DNA, the CDR3 is TGTGCCAGCAGCGTAGGGGGGACAGGGGGAGATGAGCAGTTCTTC. It yields the protein CASSVGGTGGDEQFF.

The gene calls are TRBV6-5 and TRBJ1-4; possible D gene TRBD1, 5 bases. Germline V CDR1 and CDR2: MNHEY, SVGAGI. V was cut by 0 bases and J by 3 bases, with 8 bases left in between. The CDR3 extends over 15 amino acids. In nucleotides, the CDR3 is TGTGCCAGCAGTTACTCTCAGGGACCTAATGAAAAACTGTTTTTT. Its protein is CASSYSQGPNEKLFF.

This rearrangement joins TRBV6-5 to TRBJ1-2, with a possible D match to TRBD1 (6 bases). Trimming took 4 bases from V and 7 from J, leaving 13 bases between them. In germline, CDR1 is MNHEY, CDR2 SVGAGI. The CDR3 spans 13 residues. CDR3: CASSSQGSVGYTF. The CDR3, as DNA: TGTGCCAGCAGTTCACAGGGATCGGTTGGCTACACCTTC.

The rearrangement joins TRBV28 to TRBJ1-5; D remains ambiguous. CDR1 and CDR2 (germline): MDHEN, SYDVKM. The CDR3 sequence is 12 residues long. The V gene lost 1 base and the J gene lost 6 bases, with 4 bases spanning the gap. The chain's CDR3 is CASSLYVQPQHF. The CDR3 DNA is TGTGCCAGCAGTTTATATGTTCAGCCCCAGCATTTT.

The J gene is TRBJ2-6, the V gene TRBV3-1 (or the pseudogene TRBV3-2); no clear D. Trimming removed 1 base at V and 3 bases at J, with 1 base between. CDR1 LGHDT and CDR2 YNNKEL come from the germline V gene (reference sequence). The CDR3 has 13 amino acids. The CDR3 protein is CASSQGGANVLTF. CDR3 bases: TGTGCCAGCAGCCAAGGTGGGGCCAACGTCCTGACTTTC.

This chain links TRBV5-1 with TRBJ2-7; 13 bases line up with TRBD2. CDR3 size: 15 residues. J lost 7 bases, V lost 4 bases, and 8 bases had no gene match. CDR1 is SGHRS, CDR2 YFSETQ, per germline. CDR3 in DNA: TGCGCCAGCAGCACAAGGACTAGCGGGAGTCGTGAGCAGTACTTC. It yields the protein CASSTRTSGSREQYF.